A selection of T cell receptor beta chains follows, all from one sample in a study of beta chain features in type 1 diabetes. Generated by immunoSEQ multiplex PCR, the TCRdb table keeps only in-frame clones and is missing some. The sample holds about 160,000 clones; 63% are singletons and the top ten take about 0.081%. The specimen was naive CD4+ T cells from blood. The receptor set was obtained from a man aged 30 to 45 with type 1 diabetes. Each CDR3 is given with its conserved first and last residue. The D gene is left open where the match is weak. The size entry is marked missing in some rows and otherwise reads once, few, many or a size class.

TRBJ2-1 NA TRBD2 TRBV10-3 TGTGCCACGACTAGCGGGGGAATAAATGAGCAGTTCTTC CATTSGGINEQFF
TRBJ2-3 NA TRBD2 TRBV28 TGTCCCTTGGGACTAGCGGGGGGTAAAGATACGCAGTATTTT CPLGLAGGKDTQYF
TRBJ2-2 NA NA TRBV30 TGTGCCAAAAGGGACACCCTAAACACCGGGGAGCTGTTTTTT CAKRDTLNTGELFF
TRBJ2-7 NA NA TRBV18 TGTGCCAGCTCACAAGGGTTGAGCTCCTACGAGCAGTACTTC CASSQGLSSYEQYF
TRBJ2-7 NA NA TRBV5-4 TGTGCCAGCAGCTCATCCCGGACGGCAGGGGAGTACGAGCAGTACTTC CASSSSRTAGEYEQYF
TRBJ2-1 NA NA TRBV6-5 TGTGCCAGCAGTTACAGGGTCACCGACTACAATGAGCAGTTCTTC CASSYRVTDYNEQFF
TRBJ1-2 NA NA TRBV30 TGTGCCTGGAGCTCAGCAGGGGCCATTCATGGCTACACCTTC CAWSSAGAIHGYTF
TRBJ2-3 few NA TRBV9 TGTGCCAGCAGCGCCCGACAGGAGGAGACGCAGTATTTT CASSARQEETQYF
TRBJ1-1 NA TRBD1 TRBV5-6 TGTGCCAGCAGTTGGGGACAGTGGAACACTGAAGCTTTCTTT CASSWGQWNTEAFF
TRBJ2-1 NA NA TRBV29-1 TGCAGCGTTGAAGTCATGGAGAACAATGAGCAGTTCTTC CSVEVMENNEQFF
TRBJ2-6 NA NA TRBV5-1 TGCGCCAGCAGCTTGGGTAGTGGGGCCAACGTCCTGACTTTC CASSLGSGANVLTF
TRBJ2-3 NA NA TRBV7-2 TGTGCCAGCAGCCAAGCCGCTACGCAGTATTTT CASSQAATQYF
TRBJ1-6 NA TRBD1 TRBV18 TGTGCCAGCTCCCTTTTGGAGGGGGACAGGGGGACGGATAATTCACCCCTCCACTTT CASSLLEGDRGTDNSPLHF
TRBJ1-2 NA NA TRBV29-1 TGCAGCGTTGAAAATCAGGACGGGGATGGCTACACCTTC CSVENQDGDGYTF
TRBJ2-7 few NA TRBV7-9 TGTGCCAGCCAAAGACAGGGAGGTAATTGGGAGCAGTACTTC CASQRQGGNWEQYF
TRBJ2-1 NA NA TRBV7-9 TGTGCCAGCAGCTTATCTAACAATGAGCAGTTCTTC CASSLSNNEQFF
TRBJ2-1 NA TRBD1 TRBV7-9 TGTGCCAGCAGCTTAGTCGGGACAGGGCAGGACAATGAGCAGTTCTTC CASSLVGTGQDNEQFF
TRBJ2-3 NA TRBD2 TRBV4-3 TGCGCCAGCAGCCAAGACGCTAGCGGGGGTACAGATACGCAGTATTTT CASSQDASGGTDTQYF
TRBJ1-2 NA NA TRBV29-1 TGCAGCGTTGTCTCCTCGGGCTACACCTTC CSVVSSGYTF
TRBJ1-2 NA NA TRBV18 TGTGCCAGCTCCCCGATAGGGGACAATGGCTACACCTTC CASSPIGDNGYTF
TRBJ2-6 NA NA TRBV14 TGTGCCAGCAGCCAAGTTGCTGGGGCCAACGTCCTGACTTTC CASSQVAGANVLTF
TRBJ2-3 NA NA TRBV18 TGTGCCAGCTCACTGCTTGAGAGCACAGATACGCAGTATTTT CASSLLESTDTQYF
TRBJ1-5 NA NA TRBV30 TGTGCCTGGAGCGGCGGGGTGAATCAGCCCCAGCATTTT CAWSGGVNQPQHF
TRBJ2-7 NA TRBD1 TRBV7-9 TGTGCCAGCAGCTTTGAATGGACAGGGGAAGAGCAGTACTTC CASSFEWTGEEQYF
TRBJ2-7 NA NA TRBV23-1 TGCGCCAGCAGTCAATGTCCTGTCGCCTACGAGCAGTACTTC CASSQCPVAYEQYF
TRBJ2-7 NA NA TRBV20-1 TGCAGTTTACTACTAGGGGACGAGCAGTACTTC CSLLLGDEQYF
TRBJ2-3 NA NA TRBV2 TGTGCCAGCAGTGAGTGGAGCACAGATACGCAGTATTTT CASSEWSTDTQYF
TRBJ1-4 NA NA TRBV29-1 TGCAGCGTTGCAGGAGAAACTAATGAAAAACTGTTTTTT CSVAGETNEKLFF
TRBJ2-5 NA NA TRBV29-1 TGCAGCGCCGCGGGACTGCTAGGAGAGACCCAGTACTTC CSAAGLLGETQYF
TRBJ1-2 NA NA TRBV29-1 TGCAGCTCCCAGACAGGATCTAACTATGGCTACACCTTC CSSQTGSNYGYTF
TRBJ1-4 NA NA TRBV29-1 TGCAGCGTTGGCCCCGGGGGCGCGAATGAAAAACTGTTTTTT CSVGPGGANEKLFF
TRBJ2-7 few NA TRBV25-1 TGTGCCAGCAGTGAATTCTCCGGGACAAGAGGGGCCTACGAGCAGTACTTC CASSEFSGTRGAYEQYF
TRBJ2-7 NA NA TRBV2 TGTGCCAGCAGTCCCCTCCTCGGGGGCTCCTACGAGCAGTACTTC CASSPLLGGSYEQYF
TRBJ1-4 few NA TRBV29-1 TGCAGCGCTGCCGGGTCTGAAAAACTGTTTTTT CSAAGSEKLFF
TRBJ2-3 NA NA TRBV29-1 TGCAGCGTTGTCCTCGCCCGCCAAGTGACAGATACGCAGTATTTT CSVVLARQVTDTQYF
TRBJ1-4 few NA TRBV29-1 TGCAGCGTTGCTCAGTCAGATGAAAAACTGTTTTTT CSVAQSDEKLFF
TRBJ2-1 NA NA TRBV25-1 TGTGCCAGCAGTGAATTGGGTTCTGGATTTGGCTCCTACAATGAGCAGTTCTTC CASSELGSGFGSYNEQFF
TRBJ2-7 NA TRBD1 TRBV18 TGTGCCAGCTCACCAGGGACAGGCTACCACGAGCAGTACTTC CASSPGTGYHEQYF
TRBJ2-3 NA TRBD1 TRBV28 TGTGCCAGCAGATTACAGGGGGCGGATACGCAGTATTTT CASRLQGADTQYF
TRBJ2-1 few TRBD1 TRBV28 TGTGCCAGCAGTTTTCCCAGGGGGTGGGACAATGAGCAGTTCTTC CASSFPRGWDNEQFF
TRBJ2-1 few TRBD1 TRBV29-1 TGCAGCGTCCACAGGGGGCGCGAAAATGAGCAGTTCTTC CSVHRGRENEQFF
TRBJ2-7 NA TRBD1 TRBV11-2 TGTGCCAGCAGGACAGGGGTAGACGAGCAGTACTTC CASRTGVDEQYF
TRBJ2-1 NA NA TRBV2 TGTGCCAGCAGTGACAACGGTTACAATGAGCAGTTCTTC CASSDNGYNEQFF
TRBJ1-2 NA NA TRBV30 TGTGCCTGGAGTGTCAAGGGGACTGGCTACACCTTC CAWSVKGTGYTF
TRBJ1-1 NA NA TRBV7-6 TGTGCCAGCAGCCATGAAACAGGGATGAACACTGAAGCTTTCTTT CASSHETGMNTEAFF
TRBJ1-5 few TRBD1 TRBV7-2 TGTGCCAGCAGCTTGCCGGAACAGGGGCAGCCCCAGCATTTT CASSLPEQGQPQHF
TRBJ2-7 NA NA TRBV27 TGTGCCAGCAGTTTGAGCCGGGATACCTACGAGCAGTACTTC CASSLSRDTYEQYF
TRBJ2-6 NA NA TRBV10-3 TGTGCCATCAGTGATGGACAACCTGGGGCCAACGTCCTGACTTTC CAISDGQPGANVLTF
TRBJ2-7 once TRBD1 TRBV27 TGTGCCAGCAGTCCCCACAGGGGCCTCTCCTACGAGCAGTACTTC CASSPHRGLSYEQYF
TRBJ2-1 NA NA TRBV6-6 TGTGCCAGCAGTTGGCTCTTAGGCAATGAGCAGTTCTTC CASSWLLGNEQFF
TRBJ1-2 NA NA TRBV29-1 TGCAGCGTTGAAAACCCTGGGGAAGGCTACACCTTC CSVENPGEGYTF
TRBJ1-2 NA NA TRBV30 TGTGCCTGGAGTACAGGGCGCTATGGCTACACCTTC CAWSTGRYGYTF
TRBJ1-6 NA NA TRBV27 TGTGCCAGCAGTTTATCAGGGGGTTATTCACCCCTCCACTTT CASSLSGGYSPLHF
TRBJ2-3 NA NA TRBV25-1 TGTGCCAGCAGTCACGGTACGCAGTATTTT CASSHGTQYF
TRBJ2-1 NA TRBD2 TRBV11-2 TGTGCCAGCAGCTCCTTGCGGGGGAGCTCCTACAATGAGCAGTTCTTC CASSSLRGSSYNEQFF
TRBJ2-1 NA NA TRBV28 TGTGCCAGCAGTTTTGGGGGCGAGCAGTTCTTC CASSFGGEQFF
TRBJ2-7 NA TRBD2 TRBV4-3 TGCGCCAGCGCCGCGGGGGACCGGAAGGAGCAGTACTTC CASAAGDRKEQYF
TRBJ2-4 few NA TRBV25-1 TGTGCCAGCAGGGAGGGGGCCCAAAACATTCAGTACTTC CASREGAQNIQYF
TRBJ2-4 NA NA TRBV28 TGTGCCAGCAGTTTAACCGGGCTAGCCAAAAACATTCAGTACTTC CASSLTGLAKNIQYF
TRBJ2-3 NA NA TRBV11-2 TGTGCCAGCAGCTTATTGGGGGCCGGCACAGATACGCAGTATTTT CASSLLGAGTDTQYF